What follows describes a single T cell receptor (beta chain). TCR beta VDJ and CDR3 were profiled, and genomic DNA was the template. Using its own MiXCR run on the reads, TCRdb lists one record per CDR3 protein. This table has about 58,000 distinct CDR3 sequences, approximately 50% appearing once. Patients chosen for sequencing had CD8+CD57+ cells that had expanded, as shown by flow cytometry. The sample belongs to a study of CD8+CD57+ T cells in acquired aplastic anemia. Germline-derived CDR1 and CDR2 are SGHTA and FQGNSA. This CDR3 has 15 residues. V was trimmed by 5 bases and J by 10 bases, leaving 18 bases between them.

The sequenced sample was sorted CD4+, CD8+, or CD8+CD57+ T cells (not recorded which) from PBMCs. The sequence came from a human donor with aplastic anemia. This chain links TRBV7-2 with TRBJ1-6; D perhaps matches TRBD1 (5 bases). DNA for the CDR3: TGTGCCAGCAGCCAACAGGCAGGGTGGTACTCACCCCTCCACTTT. Amino acid sequence: CASSQQAGWYSPLHF.